Sequencing of this T cell receptor beta chain was carried out in a study of T cell responses to AZD1222 COVID-19 vaccine. Assay: immunoSEQ multiplex PCR; the TCRdb copy retains only in-frame clones and omits some. The sample has around 80,000 clones; around 82% are singletons. Study-wide points: Dominant CD4 TCR responses targeted spike regions 160-218 and 743-854.

As regards this clone: The antigen remains undetermined.

CDR1 is MRHNA, CDR2 SNTAGT, per germline. Deletions cut 5 bases from V and 6 bases from J, with 16 bases between. The CDR3 length is 15 residues. This chain uses TRBV6-4 with TRBJ2-2; no firm D call. The material was peripheral blood, obtained 28 days after the second AZD1222 dose. The clonotype originates from an adult who received the AZD1222 COVID-19 vaccine. CDR3 protein: CASSSVPSAPGELFF. The CDR3 region has the DNA TGTGCCAGCAGTAGCGTCCCGAGCGCCCCCGGGGAGCTGTTTTTT.